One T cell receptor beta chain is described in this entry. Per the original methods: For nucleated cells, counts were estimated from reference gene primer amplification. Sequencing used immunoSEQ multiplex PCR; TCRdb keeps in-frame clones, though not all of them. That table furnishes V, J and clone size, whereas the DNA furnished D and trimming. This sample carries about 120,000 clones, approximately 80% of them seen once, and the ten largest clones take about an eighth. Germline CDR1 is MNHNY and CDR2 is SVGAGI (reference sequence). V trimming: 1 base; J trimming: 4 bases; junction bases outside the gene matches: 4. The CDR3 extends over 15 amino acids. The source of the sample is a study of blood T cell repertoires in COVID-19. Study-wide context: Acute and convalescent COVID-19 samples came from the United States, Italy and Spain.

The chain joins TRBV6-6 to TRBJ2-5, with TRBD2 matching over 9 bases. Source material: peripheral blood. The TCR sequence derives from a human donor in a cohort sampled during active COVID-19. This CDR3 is CASSYLAGELETQYF. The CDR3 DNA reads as TGTGCCAGCAGTTACTTAGCGGGGGAGCTAGAGACCCAGTACTTC.